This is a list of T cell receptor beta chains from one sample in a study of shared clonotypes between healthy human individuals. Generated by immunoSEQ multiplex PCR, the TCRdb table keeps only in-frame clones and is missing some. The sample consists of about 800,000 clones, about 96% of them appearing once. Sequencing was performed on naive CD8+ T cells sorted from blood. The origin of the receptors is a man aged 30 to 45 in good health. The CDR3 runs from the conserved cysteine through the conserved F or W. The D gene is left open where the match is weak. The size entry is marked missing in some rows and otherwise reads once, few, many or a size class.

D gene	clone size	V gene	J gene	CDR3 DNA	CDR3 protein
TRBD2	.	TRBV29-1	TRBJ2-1	TGCAGCGTTGGGGGGGGACTAGCGGGAGCCTACAATGAGCAGTTCTTC	CSVGGGLAGAYNEQFF
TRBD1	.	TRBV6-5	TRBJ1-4	TGTGCCAGCAGGGCAGGGGGGAATGAAAAACTGTTTTTT	CASRAGGNEKLFF
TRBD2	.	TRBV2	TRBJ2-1	TGTGCCAGCGACCTAGCGGGAGTCTCCTACAATGAGCAGTTCTTC	CASDLAGVSYNEQFF
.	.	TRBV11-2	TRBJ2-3	TGTGCCAGCAGCCTAGGGGTCACAGATACGCAGTATTTT	CASSLGVTDTQYF
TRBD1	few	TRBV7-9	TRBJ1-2	TGTGCCAGCAGCACAGGACAGGATGGCTACACCTTC	CASSTGQDGYTF
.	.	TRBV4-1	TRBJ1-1	TGCGCCAGCAGCCAAGGTCGAGAAGCTTTCTTT	CASSQGREAFF
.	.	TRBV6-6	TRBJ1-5	TGTGCCAGCAGTTCTGGGTCCAATCAGCCCCAGCATTTT	CASSSGSNQPQHF
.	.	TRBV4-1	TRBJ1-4	TGCGCCAGCAGCCAAGGGATTGGGACTAATGAAAAACTGTTTTTT	CASSQGIGTNEKLFF
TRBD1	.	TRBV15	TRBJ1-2	TGTGCCACCAGCCTTGACAGGGGGCCCGTTGGCTACACCTTC	CATSLDRGPVGYTF
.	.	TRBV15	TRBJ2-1	TGTGCCACCAGCAGTACGGCGGCCTACTACAATGAGCAGTTCTTC	CATSSTAAYYNEQFF
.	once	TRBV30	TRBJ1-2	TGTGCCTGGGGACCGGAGGGAACGAACTATGGCTACACCTTC	CAWGPEGTNYGYTF
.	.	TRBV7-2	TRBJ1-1	TGTGCCAGCAGCCCAAACGACAGTCCGACTGAAGCTTTCTTT	CASSPNDSPTEAFF
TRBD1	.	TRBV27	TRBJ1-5	TGTGCCAGCAGTTTATCTAATGGGGACAGTGGAAATCAGCCCCAGCATTTT	CASSLSNGDSGNQPQHF
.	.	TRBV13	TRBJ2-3	TGTGCCAGCAGCAGGCGGGGCACAGATACGCAGTATTTT	CASSRRGTDTQYF
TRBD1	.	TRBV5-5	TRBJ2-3	TGTGCCAGCAGCTTACAGGGGGCGATAGATACGCAGTATTTT	CASSLQGAIDTQYF
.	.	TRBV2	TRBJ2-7	TGTGCCAGCAGTGAATGGACCCGAGACGAGCAGTACTTC	CASSEWTRDEQYF
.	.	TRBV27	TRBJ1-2	TGTGCCAGCAGTTTGGATAGTCTGGGGATCTATGGCTACACCTTC	CASSLDSLGIYGYTF
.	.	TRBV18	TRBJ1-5	TGTGCCAGCTCACCCACCCCAGGGGCCCCACATAGCAATCAGCCCCAGCATTTT	CASSPTPGAPHSNQPQHF
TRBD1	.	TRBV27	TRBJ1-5	TGTGCCAGCAGAACCGGGACAGGTAATCAGCCCCAGCATTTT	CASRTGTGNQPQHF
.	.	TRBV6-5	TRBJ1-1	TGTGCCAGCAGTTACTCGGACATCGCGAACACTGAAGCTTTCTTT	CASSYSDIANTEAFF
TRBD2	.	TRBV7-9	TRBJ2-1	TGTGCCAGCAGCAAGGGACTAGCGGGACGGAGGGATGAGCAGTTCTTC	CASSKGLAGRRDEQFF
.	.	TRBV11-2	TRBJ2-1	TGTGCCAGCAGCTTAAGCCTACTAGGAAGCTCCTACAATGAGCAGTTCTTC	CASSLSLLGSSYNEQFF
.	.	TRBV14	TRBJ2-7	TGTGCCAGCAGCCAGGGACCCCGAGGCGAGCAGTACTTC	CASSQGPRGEQYF
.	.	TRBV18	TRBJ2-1	TGTGCCAGCTCACCCGGTTGGGGACAAGAGCAGTTCTTC	CASSPGWGQEQFF
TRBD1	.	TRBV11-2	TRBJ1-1	TGTGCCAGCAGCTACCGAGAGAGGAGGGACAGTGAAGCTTTCTTT	CASSYRERRDSEAFF
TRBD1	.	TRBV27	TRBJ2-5	TGTGCCAGCAGTACGGGACAGGGACGGCGAGAGACCCAGTACTTC	CASSTGQGRRETQYF
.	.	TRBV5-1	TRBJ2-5	TGCGCCAGCAGCTTCACGCAAGGGGCGGAGACCCAGTACTTC	CASSFTQGAETQYF
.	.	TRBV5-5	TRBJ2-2	TGTGCCAGCTCTAGCGAATTGTTCACCGGGGAGCTGTTTTTT	CASSSELFTGELFF
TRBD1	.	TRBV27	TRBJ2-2	TGTGCCAGCAGTTTTACAGGGGTGTCGGGGGAGCTGTTTTTT	CASSFTGVSGELFF
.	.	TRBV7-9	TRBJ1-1	TGTGCCAGCAGCTTAATTTCTCAAGCCACTGAAGCTTTCTTT	CASSLISQATEAFF
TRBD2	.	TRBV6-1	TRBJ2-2	TGTGCCAGCAGTGGAGTCCCGGGACTAGCGGCGGGGCTGTTTTTT	CASSGVPGLAAGLFF
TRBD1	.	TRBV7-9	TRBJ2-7	TGTGCCAGCAGCCTCGACAGGGGCTACGAGCAGTACTTC	CASSLDRGYEQYF
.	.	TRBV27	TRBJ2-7	TGTGCCAGCAGGCGCCCGGGCCCAAGTTTCTACGAGCAGTACTTC	CASRRPGPSFYEQYF
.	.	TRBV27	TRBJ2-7	TGTGCCAGCAGTCGAGTACCCTACGAGCAGTACTTC	CASSRVPYEQYF
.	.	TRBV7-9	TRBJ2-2	TGTGCCAGCAGCTCCCCCGGGGGTAAGGTCACCGGGGAGCTGTTTTTT	CASSSPGGKVTGELFF
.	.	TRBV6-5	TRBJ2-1	TGTGCCAGCAGTCCCGGGACGGCGTTTTTTTGGCAGGAGTTCTTC	CASSPGTAFFWQEFF
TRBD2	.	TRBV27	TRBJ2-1	TGTGCCAGCAGTTCCAGACTAGCGGGAGGCCCGGATGAGCAGTTCTTC	CASSSRLAGGPDEQFF
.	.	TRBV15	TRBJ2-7	TGTGCCACCAGCAGAGAAACAGGGCTCGAGCAGTACTTC	CATSRETGLEQYF
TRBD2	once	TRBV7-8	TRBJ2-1	TGTGCCAGCAGCTTAGCCCCGGGACTAGCGGACAATGAGCAGTTCTTC	CASSLAPGLADNEQFF
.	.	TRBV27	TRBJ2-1	TGTGCCAGCACAATCGGGACTTCGTCCTACAATGAGCAGTTCTTC	CASTIGTSSYNEQFF
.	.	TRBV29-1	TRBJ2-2	TGCAGCGTGGACGGGAACACCGGGGAGCTGTTTTTT	CSVDGNTGELFF
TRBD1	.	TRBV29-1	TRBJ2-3	TGCAGCGTTGAAATGGTGAACAGGGGGCTCAGCACAGATACGCAGTATTTT	CSVEMVNRGLSTDTQYF